This T cell receptor beta chain is drawn from a study of cytomegalovirus exposure and HLA in healthy donors. Study-level points and caveats: Prior analysis indicated that the majority of TCR beta V segments exhibited productivity approximately 87% or approximately 30% of the time. Sequencing depth roughly uniform across donors was assumed in presence/absence analyses. Common viral pathogens seemed to be connected with several of the most significant clusters, according to a later analysis.

Concerning this clone itself: Its matching antigen is unknown.

This PCR relied on a set of 60 Vbeta primers and 13 Jbeta primers. Repertoires were generated with immunoSEQ multiplex PCR, while TCRdb's copy carries only in-frame clones and drops some. Of some 41,000 clones listed, roughly 51% were seen once; the top ten hold under 6.5%. Source material: PBMCs. This clonotype was sampled from a man in his sixties in good health and CMV-seronegative.

DNA for the CDR3: TGTGCCAGCAGGAGGGGACTAGCGGAGTACAATGAGCAGTTCTTC. Protein sequence: CASRRGLAEYNEQFF. The gene calls are TRBV6-5 and TRBJ2-1, with 11 bases identical to TRBD2. V lost 6 bases, J lost 4 bases, and 5 bases stayed unmatched. The germline V gene has CDR1 MNHEY and CDR2 SVGAGI. This CDR3 has 15 residues.